A single sample gave rise to the 23 T cell receptor beta chains below, sequenced in a study of blood T cell repertoires in COVID-19. The protocol was immunoSEQ multiplex PCR, while the TCRdb copy is restricted to in-frame clones and leaves out a portion. This sample has about 82,000 clones, with roughly 78% found just once. Specimen: peripheral blood. Every receptor here comes from a man aged 55-75 years with COVID-19, enrolled during active disease.

The V call is TRBV29-1, the J call TRBJ1-1, with a tentative D call TRBD1 (6 bases). Trimming took 7 bases from V and 0 from J, leaving 15 bases between them. Germline V gene lookup returns CDR1 SQVTM and CDR2 ANQGSEA. This CDR3 region has 14 residues. In nucleotides, the CDR3 is TGCAGCGCAAAGGGGGGGACCTTGAACACTGAAGCTTTCTTT. Protein: CSAKGGTLNTEAFF.

This clone was seen only a few times. This rearrangement joins TRBV4-1 to TRBJ2-7; tentative D call: TRBD1 (6 bases). Trimming took off 4 bases at V and 0 bases at J, with 10 bases between the two ends. This CDR3 is built from 14 residues. CDR1 and CDR2 (germline): MGHRA, YSYEKL. Here the CDR3 reads CASSRDIGSYEQYF. DNA of the CDR3: TGCGCCAGCAGCCGGGACATAGGCTCCTACGAGCAGTACTTC.

This clone was counted many times. The rearrangement links TRBV25-1 to TRBJ2-7; TRBD1 matches at 8 bases. Germline CDR1 is MGHDK and CDR2 is SYGVNS. The CDR3 totals 13 residues. V lost 7 bases and J lost 7; bases outside the gene matches: 9. In nucleotides, the CDR3 is TGTGCCAGCACGACAGGGGTGGCGGGAGAGCAGTACTTC. This codes for CASTTGVAGEQYF.

The chain joins TRBV30 to TRBJ1-4, with a possible D match to TRBD1 (6 bases). This CDR3 is 13 amino acids long. The germline V gene encodes CDR1 GTSNPN and CDR2 SVGIG (reference sequence). V lost 5 bases to trimming and J lost 10 bases, with 17 bases between them. This chain's CDR3 is CAWGRGGGGKLFF. The DNA of the CDR3 is TGTGCCTGGGGAAGGGGGGGAGGAGGAAAACTGTTTTTT.

The chain uses TRBV12-3 or TRBV12-4 and TRBJ1-2; D is unclear. The V end lost 3 bases, the J end lost 8 bases, and 10 bases lay between the germline ends. This CDR3 has 12 residues. CDR3 DNA sequence: TGTGCCAGCAGTTTCCGAGGGAGCGGCTACACCTTC. Protein sequence: CASSFRGSGYTF.

This CDR3 is CASSYRTGLKNIQYF. The CDR3 DNA follows: TGTGCCAGCAGTTACCGGACAGGGCTCAAAAACATTCAGTACTTC. This chain links TRBV6-2 or TRBV6-3 with TRBJ2-4; 8 positions agree with TRBD1. The V and J ends lost 2 bases and 3 bases, in that order; junction bases with no gene match: 3. The V gene's germline CDR1 is MNHEY and CDR2 SVGEGT. The CDR3 spans 15 residues.

The chain carries TRBV14 and TRBJ2-7, with TRBD1 identical over 8 bases. CDR1 SGHDN and CDR2 FVKESK come from the germline V gene. The CDR3 sequence is 15 residues long. J was trimmed by 4 bases and V by 5 bases; bases with no gene match: 10. CDR3 nucleotide sequence: TGTGCCAGCAGCTCGACGCGTACAGGGGGTTACGAGCAGTACTTC. This sequence encodes CASSSTRTGGYEQYF.

V is TRBV5-1 and J is TRBJ1-2; the D is unclear. Looked up from germline, CDR1 is SGHRS and CDR2 is YFSETQ. CDR3 length: 13 residues. V lost 0 bases and J 4 bases, leaving 7 bases between the germline ends. The CDR3 DNA is TGCGCCAGCAGCTTGGACGAGGGCTATGGCTACACCTTC. It translates to CASSLDEGYGYTF.

In DNA, the CDR3 is TGTGCCAGCAGCTTAGGGTCCAGTGGAGGGAACACCGGGGAGCTGTTTTTT. This sequence encodes CASSLGSSGGNTGELFF. The rearrangement links TRBV7-6 to TRBJ2-2; TRBD2 is a possible D gene (5 bases). Germline assignment: CDR1 SGHVS and CDR2 FNYEAQ. The CDR3 has 17 residues. Trimming stripped 1 base from V and 1 base from J, with 13 bases between.

A few counts support this clone. The chain has TRBV5-1 and TRBJ2-2; the D gene is possibly TRBD1 (5 bases). The germline V gene has CDR1 SGHRS and CDR2 YFSETQ. The CDR3 runs 13 residues. Trimming stripped 3 bases from V and 6 bases from J, with 9 bases between. The chain's CDR3 is CASSWRQSGELFF. Written as DNA, the CDR3 is TGCGCCAGCAGCTGGAGACAGTCCGGGGAGCTGTTTTTT.

The chain uses TRBV5-1 and TRBJ1-2; 8 bases align to TRBD1. This CDR3 comprises 15 residues. Per germline, CDR1 SGHRS and CDR2 YFSETQ. V lost 4 bases to trimming and J lost 3 bases; unmatched junction nucleotides: 8. The CDR3 nucleotides read TGCGCCAGCAGCCACGACAGGGGAGGTGACTATGGCTACACCTTC. Residues: CASSHDRGGDYGYTF.

This clone has only a few counts. The V call is TRBV9, the J call TRBJ2-5; 8 bases line up with TRBD2. Germline V CDR1 and CDR2: SGDLS, YYNGEE. The CDR3 runs to 16 residues. Losses at the gene ends were 0 bases for V and 2 bases for J; bases not matched to a gene: 6. CDR3 nucleotide sequence: TGTGCCAGCAGCGTAGAAGTAGCGGGATTACAAGAGACCCAGTACTTC. Its protein is CASSVEVAGLQETQYF.

The CDR3 region has the DNA TGTGCCAGTAGACAGGCAGGGGATACGCAGTATTTT. Translation gives CASRQAGDTQYF. The rearrangement joins TRBV19 to TRBJ2-3; tentative D call: TRBD1 (5 bases). V lost 6 bases and J 6 bases, leaving 10 bases between the germline ends. Germline V gene data show CDR1 as LNHDA and CDR2 as SQIVND (reference sequence). This CDR3 has 12 residues.

The V and J genes are TRBV27 and TRBJ2-7; D possibly corresponds to TRBD2 (6 bases). The CDR3 has 14 residues. With 5 bases removed from V and 3 bases from J, the gap between germline ends came to 14 bases. Germline V lookup: CDR1 MNHEY, CDR2 SMNVEV (reference sequence). The DNA for the CDR3 is TGTGCCAGCAGTCGGGGAGCGGGCCGCTACGAGCAGTACTTC. As protein: CASSRGAGRYEQYF.

V usage is TRBV7-8 and J usage is TRBJ2-5, with D perhaps TRBD2 (6 bases). The CDR3 is 14 amino acids. The germline V and J ends were trimmed by 3 bases and 1 base, with 9 bases remaining between them. The germline V gene encodes CDR1 SGHVS and CDR2 FQNEAQ. Here the CDR3 DNA reads TGTGCCAGCAGCTTGGCGGGATCCCAAGAGACCCAGTACTTC. Protein product: CASSLAGSQETQYF. Combining the CDR3 with reference TRBV7-8 and TRBJ2-5 gives the whole variable domain GAGVSQSPRYKVAKRGQDVALRCDPISGHVSLFWYQQALGQGPEFLTYFQNEAQLDKSGLPSDRFFAERPEGSVSTLKIQRTQQEDSAVYLCASSLAGSQETQYFGPGTRLLVL.

The chain uses TRBV15 and TRBJ2-5; a possible D gene is TRBD1 (5 bases). The V and J ends lost 0 bases and 5 bases respectively, with 10 bases between them. The length of the CDR3 is 14 residues. Germline CDR1 is LNHNV and CDR2 is YYDKDF (reference sequence). This chain's CDR3 is CATSRDRAVETQYF. The CDR3 DNA reads TGTGCCACCAGCAGAGACAGGGCTGTGGAGACCCAGTACTTC.

The CDR3: CASSSPRDKETQYF. CDR3 in DNA: TGTGCCAGCAGTTCCCCTCGGGACAAAGAGACCCAGTACTTC. The V call is TRBV6-5, the J call TRBJ2-5; D is perhaps TRBD1 (6 bases). CDR3 length: 14 amino acids. V was clipped by 4 bases and J by 3 bases, with 12 bases between them. Per the germline V gene, CDR1 is MNHEY and CDR2 is SVGAGI.

This clone has more than one count but fewer than ten. The chain joins TRBV27 to TRBJ2-7; 8 bases align to TRBD1. Germline V lookup: CDR1 MNHEY, CDR2 SMNVEV (reference sequence). The J segment lost 6 bases and the V segment lost 6 bases, leaving 7 bases of the junction unmatched. This CDR3 spans 13 amino acids. The CDR3 sequence: CASSADRGPEQYF. CDR3 coding DNA: TGTGCCAGCAGCGCCGACAGGGGTCCCGAGCAGTACTTC.

The genes are TRBV7-9 and TRBJ2-6; 8 nucleotides agree with TRBD1. The trim removed 2 bases at V and 4 bases at J, leaving 7 bases unmatched. Looked up from germline, CDR1 is SEHNR and CDR2 is FQNEAQ (reference sequence). The CDR3 length is 17 residues. In nucleotides, the CDR3 is TGTGCCAGCAGCTTATCACCGACAGGGGCCGGGGCCAACGTCCTGACTTTC. It translates to CASSLSPTGAGANVLTF.

This chain connects TRBV15 to TRBJ2-5; D is unresolved. Germline CDR1 reads LNHNV; CDR2 reads YYDKDF (reference sequence). Trimming stripped 4 bases from V and 1 base from J, with 7 bases between. The CDR3 totals 13 residues. The chain's CDR3 is CATSTPGQETQYF. The CDR3 coding sequence is TGTGCCACCAGCACTCCCGGCCAAGAGACCCAGTACTTC.

A single count supports this clone. The chain links TRBV9 to TRBJ1-3; tentatively, D is TRBD1 (6 bases). V dropped 0 bases and J dropped 4 bases, with 14 bases sitting between them. Per germline, CDR1 SGDLS and CDR2 YYNGEE. CDR3 length equals 16 residues. The CDR3: CASSVDFGTSGNTIYF. CDR3 nucleotides: TGTGCCAGCAGCGTAGATTTTGGGACATCGGGAAACACCATATATTTT. The variable domain in full, completed from reference TRBV9 and TRBJ1-3, reads DSGVTQTPKHLITATGQRVTLRCSPRSGDLSVYWYQQSLDQGLQFLIQYYNGEERAKGNILERFSAQQFPDLHSELNLSSLELGDSALYFCASSVDFGTSGNTIYFGEGSWLTVV.

The rearrangement links TRBV11-3 to TRBJ1-4; TRBD1 matches at 7 bases. Trimming at V came to 4 bases and at J to 5 bases, leaving 4 bases not matched to a gene. Per the germline V gene, CDR1 is SGHNT and CDR2 is YENEEA. The length of the CDR3 is 14 residues. The DNA for the CDR3 is TGTGCCAGCAGCTCGGACAGGAAGAATGAAAAACTGTTTTTT. Translated, it gives CASSSDRKNEKLFF.

The chain links TRBV5-4 to TRBJ1-1, with TRBD1 identical over 8 bases. Trimming cost V 4 bases and J 2 bases; bases outside gene matches: 4. Germline V lookup: CDR1 SGHNT, CDR2 YYREEE (reference sequence). This CDR3 is built from 14 residues. The CDR3 here is CASSPDRENTEAFF. CDR3 nucleotide sequence: TGTGCCAGCAGCCCGGACAGGGAAAACACTGAAGCTTTCTTT.